One sample yielded the 18 T cell receptor beta chains listed below, sequenced in a study of spatial heterogeneity in lung cancer. TCRdb reanalysed the 5' RACE reads using MiXCR and keeps one entry per CDR3 protein. The sample contains about 92,000 distinct CDR3 sequences, more than 10% of which appear only once. Documented time point: sample taken at primary tumor resection. The sequenced material consisted of unsorted whole RNA from tumor, nontumor lung or frozen PBMC. The sequenced sample was PBMCs, obtained at surgery. The receptor source for this set is a male donor with early-stage non-small cell lung cancer.

This clonotype was detected a few times. The chain recombines TRBV11-2 with TRBJ2-1, with D tentatively TRBD1 (6 bases). This CDR3 is built from 14 residues. V gave up 1 base and J gave up 8 bases, with 12 bases separating them. Germline CDR1 is SGHAT and CDR2 is FQNNGV. The DNA of the CDR3 is TGTGCCAGCAGCTTAGTCGCAGGGGCGCATGAGCAGTTCTTC. Translating it yields CASSLVAGAHEQFF.

In this sample, this clonotype turned up many times. The rearrangement joins TRBV10-3 to TRBJ2-1, with 10 bases matching TRBD1. The CDR3 has 14 amino acids. In germline, CDR1 is ENHRY, CDR2 SYGVKD. With 9 bases clipped from V and 5 bases from J, the junction kept 7 bases outside the gene matches. CDR3 in amino acids: CAMRTGTGDNEQFF. DNA for the CDR3: TGTGCCATGAGAACCGGGACAGGGGACAATGAGCAGTTCTTC.

This clonotype was seen at least ten times. The chain joins TRBV5-1 to TRBJ1-2; D possibly corresponds to TRBD1 (5 bases). Trimming shortened V by 0 bases and J by 5 bases, and 11 bases separated the two germline ends. This CDR3 region has 14 residues. Per germline, CDR1 SGHRS and CDR2 YFSETQ. CDR3 sequence reads: CASSLDTGDYGYTF. The CDR3 bases are TGCGCCAGCAGCTTGGACACAGGCGATTATGGCTACACCTTC.

This clonotype was counted ten times or more. The chain recombines TRBV27 with TRBJ2-2; D uncertain. The CDR3 extends over 14 amino acids. V was trimmed by 0 bases and J by 7 bases, leaving 9 bases between them. CDR1 is MNHEY and CDR2 is SMNVEV in the germline V gene (reference sequence). The CDR3 DNA reads as TGTGCCAGCAGTTTATCGATCCTACTCGGGGAGCTGTTTTTT. It specifies CASSLSILLGELFF.

This clonotype appeared a few times. The V call is TRBV29-1, the J call TRBJ1-1; 9 bases fit TRBD1. The CDR3 runs 13 residues. The V gene's germline CDR1 is SQVTM and CDR2 ANQGSEA. V shed 8 bases, J shed 5 bases, and the junction held 9 bases outside the gene matches. CDR3 sequence reads: CSMDRGRGTEAFF. CDR3 DNA: TGCAGCATGGACAGGGGAAGAGGTACTGAAGCTTTCTTT.

This clonotype has just a few counts. This chain uses TRBV12-3 or TRBV12-4 with TRBJ1-3, with D possibly being TRBD1 (5 bases). Trimming removed 3 bases from V and 4 bases from J, with 13 bases in between. This CDR3 comprises 15 residues. The CDR3 DNA is TGTGCCAGCAGTTTGAGGCAGGGTACAGGAAACACCATATATTTT. It translates to CASSLRQGTGNTIYF.

The chain recombines TRBV29-1 with TRBJ2-1; 10 positions match TRBD2. This CDR3 spans 16 amino acids. CDR1 is SQVTM, CDR2 ANQGSEA, per germline. Germline trimming cut 1 base from V and 2 bases from J; bases unmatched to any gene: 5. This CDR3 is CSVEGSSGGPYNEQFF. DNA for the CDR3: TGCAGCGTTGAAGGGAGTAGCGGGGGGCCCTACAATGAGCAGTTCTTC.

This clonotype showed up just a few times. The chain joins TRBV4-2 to TRBJ2-7; D is perhaps TRBD2 (6 bases). The CDR3 is made up of 13 amino acids. Germline CDR1 LGHNA, CDR2 YNFKEQ. Trimming removed 1 base from V and 6 bases from J, with 10 bases in between. As DNA, the CDR3 is TGTGCCAGCAGCCAAGGGTACGGGGGCGAGCAGTACTTC. As protein: CASSQGYGGEQYF.

The chain uses TRBV24-1 and TRBJ2-3, with D perhaps assigned TRBD1 or TRBD2 (5 bases each). Germline-derived CDR1 and CDR2 are KGHDR and SFDVKD. The V end was cut by 9 bases, the J end by 0 bases, with 12 bases between. CDR3 size: 14 residues. CDR3 residues: CATGDLASTDTQYF. The DNA of the CDR3 is TGTGCCACCGGGGACCTCGCTAGCACAGATACGCAGTATTTT.

V usage is TRBV2 and J usage is TRBJ2-7, with D unresolved. Trimming pared 5 bases from V and 4 bases from J, leaving 9 bases between. CDR1 SNHLY and CDR2 FYNNEI come from the germline V gene. This CDR3 comprises 12 residues. CDR3: CASSLDGYEQYF. Written as DNA, the CDR3 is TGTGCCAGCAGTTTGGACGGATACGAGCAGTACTTC.

This clonotype was recorded a few times. The chain carries TRBV19 and TRBJ2-5; 13 positions match TRBD2. Looked up from germline, CDR1 is LNHDA and CDR2 is SQIVND (reference sequence). CDR3 length: 18 amino acids. V gave up 7 bases and J gave up 4 bases; unmatched junction bases: 15. The CDR3 loop reads CASIMGLAGQRMSETQYF. In DNA, the CDR3 is TGTGCCAGTATAATGGGACTAGCGGGACAACGGATGTCAGAGACCCAGTACTTC.

This clonotype was detected a few times. The CDR3 is CASSLTGTSQETQYF. CDR3 sequence (DNA): TGTGCCAGCAGCTTAACTGGGACTTCACAAGAGACCCAGTACTTC. V gene TRBV7-3 combines with J gene TRBJ2-5; D is perhaps TRBD2 (6 bases). CDR3 length: 15 amino acids. Trimming shortened V by 0 bases and J by 2 bases, and 10 bases separated the two germline ends. Germline loops: CDR1 SGHTA, CDR2 FQGTGA.

This clonotype came up a few times. J is TRBJ2-5 and V is TRBV7-2; 8 nucleotides align to TRBD1. This CDR3 has 15 residues. Looked up from germline, CDR1 is SGHTA and CDR2 is FQGNSA. The V and J ends lost 5 bases and 1 base, in that order; junction bases with no gene match: 6. The DNA for the CDR3 is TGTGCCAGCAGCATTTTTGGACAGGGCCAAGAGACCCAGTACTTC. Its protein is CASSIFGQGQETQYF.

This clonotype was seen repeatedly, ten times or more. The chain joins TRBV25-1 to TRBJ1-1; 7 bases fit TRBD1. CDR1 and CDR2 from the germline V gene are MGHDK and SYGVNS. The CDR3 spans 15 residues. Germline trimming cut 3 bases from V and 3 bases from J; bases unmatched to any gene: 7. CDR3 protein: CASSEPGGGDTEAFF. The CDR3 nucleotides are TGTGCCAGCAGTGAGCCAGGGGGAGGTGACACTGAAGCTTTCTTT.

Here the CDR3 reads CASSLFGGQGVSWTGELFF. The CDR3 DNA reads as TGTGCCAGCAGTTTATTTGGTGGACAGGGGGTGAGTTGGACCGGGGAGCTGTTTTTT. V is TRBV27 and J is TRBJ2-2; 10 positions match TRBD1. This CDR3 region has 19 residues. The trim removed 1 base at V and 5 bases at J, leaving 13 bases unmatched. Per germline, CDR1 MNHEY and CDR2 SMNVEV (reference sequence).

This clonotype was observed a few times. The chain couples TRBV20-1 to TRBJ2-2, with D perhaps matching TRBD1 (5 bases). This CDR3 has 14 residues. With 5 bases removed from V and 4 bases from J, the gap between germline ends came to 14 bases. In germline, CDR1 is DFQATT, CDR2 SNEGSKA (reference sequence). As DNA, the CDR3 is TGCAGTGCTGGGAAGGACATCATCACCGGGGAGCTGTTTTTT. Translating it yields CSAGKDIITGELFF.

This clonotype was observed at least ten times. V gene TRBV27 combines with J gene TRBJ2-7, with 7 bases fitting TRBD1. The CDR3 consists of 13 residues. Germline assignment: CDR1 MNHEY and CDR2 SMNVEV (reference sequence). The V gene end was trimmed by 6 bases and the J gene end by 12 bases; junction bases not matched to a gene: 14. This CDR3 is CASSFNRQGPLYF. The CDR3 nucleotides are TGTGCCAGCAGCTTCAACCGACAGGGCCCGCTGTACTTC.

The chain recombines TRBV20-1 with TRBJ2-1; a possible D gene is TRBD1 (6 bases). Trimming took off 3 bases at V and 6 bases at J, with 18 bases between the two ends. CDR3 length equals 15 residues. Looked up from germline, CDR1 is DFQATT and CDR2 is SNEGSKA (reference sequence). CDR3 region: CSARDSQGQINEQFF. The CDR3 DNA reads as TGCAGTGCTAGGGATTCTCAGGGACAAATCAATGAGCAGTTCTTC.